This T cell receptor beta chain was sequenced for a study of cytomegalovirus exposure and HLA in healthy donors. Findings and limits, study-wide: Testing in vitro showed three CMV-associated chains specific for CMV antigens.

A note on this clone: Its matching antigen is unknown.

Assay: immunoSEQ multiplex PCR; the TCRdb copy retains only in-frame clones and omits some. The sample holds roughly 120,000 clones, around 88% seen once. CDR1 SEHNR and CDR2 FQNEAQ come from the germline V gene (reference sequence). The V and J ends lost 5 bases and 7 bases, in that order; junction bases with no gene match: 7. The CDR3 runs to 15 residues. The TCR originated in a man aged 18 to 30 in good health and CMV-seronegative. The chain recombines TRBV7-9 with TRBJ2-7, with 14 positions matching TRBD2. Sequenced: PBMCs. CDR3 DNA: TGTGCCAGCAGCAAAAGGACTAGCGGGGGGTTGGAGCAGTACTTC. The encoded protein is CASSKRTSGGLEQYF.